This T cell receptor beta chain was sequenced in a study of cytomegalovirus exposure and HLA in healthy donors. Study outcomes and limitations: With high specificity and sensitivity, the classifier reportedly diagnosed cytomegalovirus status. The authors listed roughly 150 TCR beta chains as cytomegalovirus-associated.

The CDR3 is made up of 17 amino acids. V shed 0 bases, J shed 2 bases, and the junction held 7 bases outside the gene matches. Germline loops: CDR1 SGHVS, CDR2 FQNEAQ. TCRdb's table, derived via immunoSEQ multiplex PCR, lists solely in-frame clones and lacks some. The sample gives 130,000 to 150,000 clones, roughly 87% of which show up once; less than 5.5% is in the top ten. Regarding this clone: Its specificity is unknown.

This TCR was sampled from a man aged 18 to 29 in good health and CMV-seropositive. The chain is built from TRBV7-8 and TRBJ1-5, with 7 bases identical to TRBD1. The sample was PBMCs. The CDR3 DNA sequence: TGTGCCAGCAGCTTAGCCCCTTCAGGGGGAGGCAATCAGCCCCAGCATTTT. This codes for CASSLAPSGGGNQPQHF.